These 13 T cell receptor beta chains share one sample of origin, sequenced in a study of regulatory T cells in long-lasting Graves disease. Library construction for TCR beta used iRepertoire HTBI primers and Arm-PCR of CDR3 regions. TCRdb fed the multiplex PCR reads into MiXCR, producing one record per CDR3 protein. The data show about 400,000 distinct CDR3 sequences, with 20% to 25% seen just once and 20% to 25% held by the top ten. As for time point: persistent/refractory GD, antithyroid drugs over 5 years with positive TRAb. PBMC-derived RNA was used for the TCR library. The sequencing used peripheral blood mononuclear cells (PBMCs), collected when the disease was refractory, from a patient treated with antithyroid drugs. Receptors were obtained from a female donor with Graves disease.

As DNA, the CDR3 is TGTGCCTCGAACAAACAGGGGGCGAACACTGAAGCTTTCTTT. As protein: CASNKQGANTEAFF. V is TRBV30 and J is TRBJ1-1; 9 bases align to TRBD1. The CDR3 covers 14 residues. The germline CDR1 and CDR2 sequences are GTSNPN and SVGIG (reference sequence). V lost 7 bases, J lost 1 base, and 7 bases stayed unmatched.

This clonotype was counted ten times or more. This rearrangement joins TRBV12-3 or TRBV12-4 to TRBJ2-7, with D unresolved. This CDR3 has 14 amino acids. Trimming left V 6 bases short and J 0 bases short, with 12 bases between. The CDR3 sequence: CASRLGLASYEQYF. The CDR3 DNA is TGTGCCAGCAGGCTTGGGTTGGCCTCCTACGAGCAGTACTTC.

This sequence joins TRBV6-2 or TRBV6-3 and TRBJ1-1, with TRBD1 matching 7 bases. Germline CDR1 and CDR2: MNHEY and SVGEGT. Trimming cost V 6 bases and J 5 bases; bases outside gene matches: 6. The CDR3 is 13 amino acids. CDR3 in DNA: TGTGCCAGCAGGGACACAGGGGCAACTGAAGCTTTCTTT. It yields the protein CASRDTGATEAFF.

This chain links TRBV2 with TRBJ2-2, with no clear D. Per the germline V gene, CDR1 is SNHLY and CDR2 is FYNNEI. The CDR3 length is 15 residues. V lost 5 bases and J 2 bases, leaving 12 bases between the germline ends. CDR3 sequence (DNA): TGTGCCAGCAGTCGGTGGCTACCTAACACCGGGGAGCTGTTTTTT. Translation gives CASSRWLPNTGELFF.

This chain uses TRBV12-3 or TRBV12-4 with TRBJ2-1, with a possible D match to TRBD1 (6 bases). The CDR3 loop spans 14 amino acids. V lost 6 bases and J 5 bases, leaving 14 bases between the germline ends. The chain's CDR3 is CASRGVRGDNEQFF. CDR3 DNA sequence: TGTGCCAGCAGGGGAGTCAGGGGAGACAATGAGCAGTTCTTC.

This clonotype was recorded at least ten times. In DNA, the CDR3 is TGTGCCAGCAAGGGGACAGGGGGCTCCTACGAGCAGTACTTC. Encoded protein: CASKGTGGSYEQYF. The chain couples TRBV6-1 to TRBJ2-7, with 11 bases fitting TRBD1. Trimming removed 7 bases from V and 0 bases from J; junction bases left unmatched: 2. The CDR3 covers 14 residues. Germline CDR1 MNHNS, CDR2 SASEGT.

This clonotype was observed at least ten times. This sequence joins TRBV15 and TRBJ1-1, with 7 bases aligning to TRBD1. CDR3 size: 16 residues. Germline trimming cut 1 base from V and 0 bases from J; bases unmatched to any gene: 5. Germline V gene lookup returns CDR1 LNHNV and CDR2 YYDKDF (reference sequence). This CDR3 is CATSRGTGPLNTEAFF. The CDR3 DNA sequence: TGTGCCACCAGCAGAGGGACAGGACCACTGAACACTGAAGCTTTCTTT. The variable domain in full, with the rest retrieved from reference TRBV15 and TRBJ1-1, is DAMVIQNPRYQVTQFGKPVTLSCSQTLNHNVMYWYQQKSSQAPKLLFHYYDKDFNNEADTPDNFQSRRPNTSFCFLDIRSPGLGDTAMYLCATSRGTGPLNTEAFFGQGTRLTVV.

The V call is TRBV20-1, the J call TRBJ2-3, with TRBD2 matching over 9 bases. Germline V lookup: CDR1 DFQATT, CDR2 SNEGSKA (reference sequence). With V trimmed by 2 bases and J by 14 bases, 11 bases remained unmatched. The CDR3 sequence is 13 residues long. CDR3 sequence reads: CSARLPGLATWYF. DNA of the CDR3: TGCAGTGCTAGACTACCGGGACTAGCAACTTGGTATTTT.

V is TRBV28 and J is TRBJ2-2, with no clear D. This CDR3 spans 16 amino acids. Germline V gene lookup returns CDR1 MDHEN and CDR2 SYDVKM. V was cut by 2 bases and J by 5 bases, with 15 bases left in between. The CDR3 protein is CASSLLWMGKTGELFF. CDR3 DNA sequence: TGTGCCAGCAGTTTACTATGGATGGGGAAAACCGGGGAGCTGTTTTTT. The variable domain in full, with the rest retrieved from reference TRBV28 and TRBJ2-2, is DVKVTQSSRYLVKRTGEKVFLECVQDMDHENMFWYRQDPGLGLRLIYFSYDVKMKEKGDIPEGYSVSREKKERFSLILESASTNQTSMYLCASSLLWMGKTGELFFGEGSRLTVL.

This clonotype was seen ten or more times. The chain uses TRBV12-3 or TRBV12-4 and TRBJ1-1; D is uncertain. V lost 2 bases, J lost 4 bases, and 8 bases lay in between. CDR3 size: 13 residues. CDR3: CASSLKKATEAFF. The CDR3 region has the DNA TGTGCCAGCAGTTTAAAGAAGGCCACTGAAGCTTTCTTT.

This clonotype was detected many times. The rearrangement joins TRBV2 to TRBJ2-5; no reliable D call. The CDR3 sequence is 14 residues long. The V end lost 1 base, the J end lost 2 bases, and 8 bases lay between the germline ends. Germline CDR1 is SNHLY and CDR2 is FYNNEI. CDR3 bases: TGTGCCAGCAGTGAAGTTCCAGGACAAGAGACCCAGTACTTC. Translating it yields CASSEVPGQETQYF.

Many counts were recorded for this clonotype. The V gene is TRBV6-1, the J gene TRBJ2-5; 9 positions agree with TRBD2. The CDR3 length is 16 residues. Germline CDR1 MNHNS, CDR2 SASEGT. Unmatched junction bases numbered 9, after V lost 0 bases and J lost 7 bases. CDR3 region: CASSEAGTSRPGTQYF. The DNA of the CDR3 is TGTGCCAGCAGTGAAGCGGGGACTAGCAGGCCTGGGACCCAGTACTTC.

This clonotype was counted many times. This sequence joins TRBV3-1 and TRBJ2-7, with a possible D match to TRBD2 (5 bases). Trimming removed 3 bases at V and 0 bases at J, with 15 bases between. Germline V lookup: CDR1 LGHDT, CDR2 YNNKEL (reference sequence). The CDR3 consists of 16 residues. The CDR3 sequence: CASSQSLAKHSYEQYF. For the CDR3, the DNA is TGTGCCAGCAGCCAGAGCCTAGCCAAACACTCCTACGAGCAGTACTTC.